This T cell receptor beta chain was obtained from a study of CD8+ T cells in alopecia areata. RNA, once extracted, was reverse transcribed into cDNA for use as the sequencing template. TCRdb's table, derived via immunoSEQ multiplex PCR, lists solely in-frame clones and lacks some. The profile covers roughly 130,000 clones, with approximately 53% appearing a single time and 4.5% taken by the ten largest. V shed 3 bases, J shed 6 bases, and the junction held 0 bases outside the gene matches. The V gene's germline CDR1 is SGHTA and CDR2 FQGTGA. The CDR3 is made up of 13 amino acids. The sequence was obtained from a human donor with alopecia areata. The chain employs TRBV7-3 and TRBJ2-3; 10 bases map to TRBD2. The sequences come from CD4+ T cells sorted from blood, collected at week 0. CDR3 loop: CASSLTSGDTQYF. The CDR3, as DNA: TGTGCCAGCAGCTTGACTAGCGGGGATACGCAGTATTTT.